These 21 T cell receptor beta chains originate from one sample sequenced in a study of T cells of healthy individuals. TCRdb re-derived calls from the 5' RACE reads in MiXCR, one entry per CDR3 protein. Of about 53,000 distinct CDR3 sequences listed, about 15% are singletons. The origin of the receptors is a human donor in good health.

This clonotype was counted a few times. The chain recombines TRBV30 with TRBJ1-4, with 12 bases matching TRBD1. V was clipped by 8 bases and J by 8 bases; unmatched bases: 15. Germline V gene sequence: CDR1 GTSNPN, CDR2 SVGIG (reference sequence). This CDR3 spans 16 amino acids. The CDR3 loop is CAGGTGGSRRGEKLFF. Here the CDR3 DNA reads TGTGCCGGAGGGACAGGGGGCTCCCGAAGGGGGGAAAAACTGTTTTTT.

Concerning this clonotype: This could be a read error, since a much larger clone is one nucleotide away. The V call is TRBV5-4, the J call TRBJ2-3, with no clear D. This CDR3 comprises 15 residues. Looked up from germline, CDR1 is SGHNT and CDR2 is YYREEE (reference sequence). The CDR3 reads CAGSPVVSRADTQYF. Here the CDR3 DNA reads TGTGCCGGCAGCCCGGTCGTCTCCCGTGCAGATACGCAGTATTTT.

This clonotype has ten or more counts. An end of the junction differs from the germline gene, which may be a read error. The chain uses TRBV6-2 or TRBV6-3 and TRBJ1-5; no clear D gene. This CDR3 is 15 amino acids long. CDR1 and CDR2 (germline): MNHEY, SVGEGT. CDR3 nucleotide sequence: TGTGCCAGCACCTCTCAAGGGTTTAGCCATCAGCCCCAGCATTTT. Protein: CASTSQGFSHQPQHF.

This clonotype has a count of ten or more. DNA of the CDR3: TGCAGCGTCCGGACAGGGGCCTTTAATGAAAAACTGTTTTTT. Protein: CSVRTGAFNEKLFF. The chain employs TRBV29-1 and TRBJ1-4, with 9 bases identical to TRBD1. The germline V gene has CDR1 SQVTM and CDR2 ANQGSEA. The J segment lost 4 bases and the V segment lost 6 bases, leaving 6 bases of the junction unmatched. There are 14 residues in the CDR3.

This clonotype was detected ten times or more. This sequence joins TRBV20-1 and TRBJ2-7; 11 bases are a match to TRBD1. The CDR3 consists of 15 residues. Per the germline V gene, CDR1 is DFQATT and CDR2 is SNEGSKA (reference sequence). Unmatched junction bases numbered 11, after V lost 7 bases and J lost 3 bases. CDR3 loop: CSGASAGTGGYEQYF. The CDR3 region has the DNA TGCAGTGGGGCCTCGGCCGGGACAGGGGGCTACGAGCAGTACTTC.

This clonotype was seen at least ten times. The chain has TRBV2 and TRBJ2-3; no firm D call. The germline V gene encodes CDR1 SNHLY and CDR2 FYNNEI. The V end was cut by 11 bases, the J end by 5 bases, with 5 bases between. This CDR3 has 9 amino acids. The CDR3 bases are TGTGCCGCCGGAGATACGCAGTATTTT. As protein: CAAGDTQYF.

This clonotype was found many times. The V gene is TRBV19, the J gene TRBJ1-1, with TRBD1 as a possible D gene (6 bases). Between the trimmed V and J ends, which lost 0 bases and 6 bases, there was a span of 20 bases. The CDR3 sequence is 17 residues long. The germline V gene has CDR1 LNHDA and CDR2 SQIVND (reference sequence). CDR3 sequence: CASSIDRSIGGAAEAFF. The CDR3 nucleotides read TGTGCCAGTAGTATAGATCGAAGTATTGGGGGCGCGGCTGAAGCTTTCTTT.

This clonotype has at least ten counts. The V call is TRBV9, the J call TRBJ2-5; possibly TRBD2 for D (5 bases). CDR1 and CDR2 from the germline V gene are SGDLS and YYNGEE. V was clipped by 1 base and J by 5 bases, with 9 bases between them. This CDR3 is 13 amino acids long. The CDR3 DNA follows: TGTGCCAGCAGCGTACGAGGGTTGGAGACCCAGTACTTC. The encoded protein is CASSVRGLETQYF.

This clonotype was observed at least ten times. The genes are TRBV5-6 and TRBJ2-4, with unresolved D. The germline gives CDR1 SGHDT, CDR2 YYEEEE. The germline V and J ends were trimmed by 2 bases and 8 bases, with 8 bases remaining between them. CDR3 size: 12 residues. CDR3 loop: CASSFGRDIQYF. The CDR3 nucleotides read TGTGCCAGCAGCTTTGGAAGGGACATTCAGTACTTC.

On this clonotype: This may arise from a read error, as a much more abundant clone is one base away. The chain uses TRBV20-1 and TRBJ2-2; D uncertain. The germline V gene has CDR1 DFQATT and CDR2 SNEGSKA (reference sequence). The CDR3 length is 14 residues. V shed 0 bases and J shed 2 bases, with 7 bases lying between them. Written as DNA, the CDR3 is TGCAGTGCTAGAGACCACCTAAACACCGGGGAGCTGTTTTTT. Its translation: CSARDHLNTGELFF.

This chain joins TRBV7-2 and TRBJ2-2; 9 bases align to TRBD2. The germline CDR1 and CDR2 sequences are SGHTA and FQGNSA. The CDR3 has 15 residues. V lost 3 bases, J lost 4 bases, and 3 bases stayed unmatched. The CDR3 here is CASSLREGATGELFF. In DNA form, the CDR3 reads TGTGCCAGCAGCTTGCGGGAGGGCGCCACCGGGGAGCTGTTTTTT. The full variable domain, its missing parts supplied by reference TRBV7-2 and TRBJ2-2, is GAGVSQSPSNKVTEKGKDVELRCDPISGHTALYWYRQSLGQGLEFLIYFQGNSAPDKSGLPSDRFSAERTGGSVSTLTIQRTQQEDSAVYLCASSLREGATGELFFGEGSRLTVL.

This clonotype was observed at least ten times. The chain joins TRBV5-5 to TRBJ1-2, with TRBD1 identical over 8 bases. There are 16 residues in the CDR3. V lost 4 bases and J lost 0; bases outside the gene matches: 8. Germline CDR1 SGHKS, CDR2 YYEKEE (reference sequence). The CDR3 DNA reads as TGTGCCAGCAGCCGGGTTGGACAGGGTTCTAACTATGGCTACACCTTC. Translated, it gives CASSRVGQGSNYGYTF.

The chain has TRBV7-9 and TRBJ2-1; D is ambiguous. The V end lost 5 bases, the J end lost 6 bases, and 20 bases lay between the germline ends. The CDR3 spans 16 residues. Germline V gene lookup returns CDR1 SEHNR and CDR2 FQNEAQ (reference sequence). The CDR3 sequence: CASSTDPTFQGNEQFF. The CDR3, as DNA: TGTGCCAGCAGCACGGATCCTACATTTCAAGGCAATGAGCAGTTCTTC.

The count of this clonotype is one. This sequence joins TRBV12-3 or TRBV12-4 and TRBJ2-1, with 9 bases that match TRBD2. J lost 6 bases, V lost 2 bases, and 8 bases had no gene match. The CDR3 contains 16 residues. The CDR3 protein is CASSLSWRGGLNEQFF. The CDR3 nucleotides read TGTGCCAGCAGTTTATCGTGGCGGGGGGGCCTCAATGAGCAGTTCTTC.

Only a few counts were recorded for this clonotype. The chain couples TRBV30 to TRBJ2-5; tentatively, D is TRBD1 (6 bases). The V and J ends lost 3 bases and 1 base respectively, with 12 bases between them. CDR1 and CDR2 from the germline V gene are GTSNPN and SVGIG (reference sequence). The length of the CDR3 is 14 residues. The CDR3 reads CAWSPGQPQETQYF. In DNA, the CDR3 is TGTGCCTGGAGCCCGGGACAACCCCAAGAGACCCAGTACTTC.

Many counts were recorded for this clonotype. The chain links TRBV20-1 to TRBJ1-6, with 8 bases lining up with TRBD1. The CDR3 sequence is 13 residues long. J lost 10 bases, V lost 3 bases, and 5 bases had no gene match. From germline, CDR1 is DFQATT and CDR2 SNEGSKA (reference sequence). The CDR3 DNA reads TGCAGTGCTAGCACAGGGGGTGGGTCACCCCTCCACTTT. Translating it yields CSASTGGGSPLHF.

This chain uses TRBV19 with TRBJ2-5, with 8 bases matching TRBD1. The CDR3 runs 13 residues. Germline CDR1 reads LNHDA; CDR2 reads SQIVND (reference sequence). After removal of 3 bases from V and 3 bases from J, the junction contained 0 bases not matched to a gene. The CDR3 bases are TGTGCCAGTAGTATGGACAGGGAAGAGACCCAGTACTTC. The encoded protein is CASSMDREETQYF.

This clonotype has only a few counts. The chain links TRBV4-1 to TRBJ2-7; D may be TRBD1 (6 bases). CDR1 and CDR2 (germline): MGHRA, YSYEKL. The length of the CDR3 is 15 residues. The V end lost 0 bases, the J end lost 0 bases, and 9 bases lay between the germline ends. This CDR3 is CASSQERDTSYEQYF. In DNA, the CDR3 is TGCGCCAGCAGCCAAGAACGGGACACCTCCTACGAGCAGTACTTC.

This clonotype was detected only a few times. The CDR3 loop reads CASSLFDNTEAFF. In nucleotides, the CDR3 is TGTGCCAGCAGTTTATTTGACAACACTGAAGCTTTCTTT. V usage is TRBV27 and J usage is TRBJ1-1; D is undetermined. The CDR3 has 13 amino acids. With 1 base removed from V and 2 bases from J, the gap between germline ends came to 5 bases. Germline V gene sequence: CDR1 MNHEY, CDR2 SMNVEV (reference sequence).

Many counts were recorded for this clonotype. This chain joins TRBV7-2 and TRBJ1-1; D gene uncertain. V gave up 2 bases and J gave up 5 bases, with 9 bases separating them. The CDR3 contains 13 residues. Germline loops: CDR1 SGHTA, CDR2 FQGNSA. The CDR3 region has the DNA TGTGCCAGCAGCTTACCTTCCTTAACTGAAGCTTTCTTT. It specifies CASSLPSLTEAFF.

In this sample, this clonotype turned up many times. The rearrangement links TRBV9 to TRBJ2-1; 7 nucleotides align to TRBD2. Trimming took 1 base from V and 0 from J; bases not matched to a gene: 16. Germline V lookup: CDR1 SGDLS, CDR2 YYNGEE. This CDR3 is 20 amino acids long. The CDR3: CASSVTRLAVEQSSYNEQFF. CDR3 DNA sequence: TGTGCCAGCAGCGTAACCCGACTAGCTGTTGAGCAGAGCTCCTACAATGAGCAGTTCTTC. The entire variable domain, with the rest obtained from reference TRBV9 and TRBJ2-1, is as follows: DSGVTQTPKHLITATGQRVTLRCSPRSGDLSVYWYQQSLDQGLQFLIQYYNGEERAKGNILERFSAQQFPDLHSELNLSSLELGDSALYFCASSVTRLAVEQSSYNEQFFGPGTRLTVL.